Detailed here is one T cell receptor beta chain. This specimen comes from a study of blood T cell repertoires in COVID-19. This table comes from immunoSEQ multiplex PCR, and its TCRdb copy is limited to in-frame clones, with some not included. The sample lists about 65,000 clones, more than 75% occurring once. Trimming at V came to 5 bases and at J to 5 bases, leaving 7 bases not matched to a gene. CDR3 size: 14 residues. Germline loops: CDR1 MNHEY, CDR2 SVGAGI. Input material: peripheral blood. The sequence was obtained from a man aged 55 to 70 with acute or convalescent COVID-19. The V call is TRBV6-5, the J call TRBJ2-7; 9 bases are shared with TRBD1. Written as DNA, the CDR3 is TGTGCCAGCAGTCCGGACAGGGGTCGGCACGAGCAGTACTTC. Translating gives CASSPDRGRHEQYF.